Detailed here is one TCR beta chain. This sample was taken from a study of blood T cell repertoires in COVID-19. Sequencing used immunoSEQ multiplex PCR; TCRdb keeps in-frame clones, though not all of them. The sample has 70,000 to 100,000 clones, 88% seen once; the top ten hold under 55%. Per germline, CDR1 SGHTA and CDR2 FQGNSA. This CDR3 region has 14 residues. V was pared by 4 bases and J by 9 bases, with 4 bases of the junction left unmatched. The rearrangement links TRBV7-2 to TRBJ1-5; 12 bases line up with TRBD1. The clonotype was recovered from a human donor in a cohort sampled during active COVID-19. Material: peripheral blood. CDR3 protein: CASSSGQGARPQHF. CDR3 nucleotides: TGTGCCAGCAGCTCGGGACAGGGGGCGCGGCCCCAGCATTTT.